This TCR beta chain was sequenced during a study of OX40 agonist ivuxolimab in advanced cancers. A word on this clone: Its cognate antigen is unknown.

The study, taken as a whole, reports: At 0.1 to 3.0 mg/kg, CD4+ and CD8+ blood T cells expanded clonally by week 6. Antigen specificity was not determined for the expanded peripheral T cells. Some nonresponders additionally presented with little normalized T-cell clonal expansion.

Germline V gene sequence: CDR1 SGDLS, CDR2 YYNGEE. V dropped 3 bases and J dropped 1; count of bases not matched to a gene: 7. This CDR3 has 15 residues. Clones were read by immunoSEQ multiplex PCR, and TCRdb kept only the in-frame ones, dropping some. The table lists fewer than 30,000 clones, about 70% of them singletons, with approximately 15% in the top ten. The chain has TRBV9 and TRBJ2-7; 7 bases line up with TRBD1. The specimen comprised CD4+ or CD8+ T cells sorted from blood, sampled in a trial of the OX40 agonist ivuxolimab. This TCR came from an adult with an advanced solid tumor such as melanoma, head and neck, liver or kidney cancer. CDR3 region: CASSDRDSPSYEQYF. Here the CDR3 DNA reads TGTGCCAGCAGCGACAGGGACAGCCCTTCCTACGAGCAGTACTTC.